This TCR beta chain emerged from a study of Graves' ophthalmopathy and Graves' hyperthyroidism. V dropped 0 bases and J dropped 0 bases, with 12 bases sitting between them. Germline lookup yields CDR1 SGHRS and CDR2 YFSETQ. This CDR3 is 16 amino acids long. It was from 10 ml of fresh peripheral blood that the PBMCs came. At least ten counts were recorded for this clonotype. Using RNA transcripts, the TCR beta CDR3 regions were amplified. Scientists carried out first-round RT-PCR using HTBI primers and then a second-round multiplex PCR. TCRdb independently ran MiXCR on the multiplex PCR reads; one entry per CDR3 protein. The table records approximately 480,000 distinct CDR3 sequences, about an eighth of them present only once.

The sequencing input was blood. The chain recombines TRBV5-1 with TRBJ2-5; D unresolved. This clonotype originated in a woman in her twenties or thirties with Graves' ophthalmopathy. CDR3: CASSLASTSNQETQYF. In DNA form, the CDR3 reads TGCGCCAGCAGCTTGGCGTCGACGTCGAACCAAGAGACCCAGTACTTC.